The clone carrying this T cell receptor (beta chain) was detected a few times. Its target is unknown. The data belong to a study of T cells after posttransplantation cyclophosphamide. This CDR3 has 14 residues. Trimming removed 7 bases at V and 8 bases at J, with 17 bases between. Per germline, CDR1 MGHDK and CDR2 SYGVNS. Using immunoSEQ multiplex PCR, the repertoire was profiled, and TCRdb retains in-frame clones only, with some absent. The profile shows some 33,000 clones, roughly 90% of them singletons. Cells defined as naive were viable CD3+CD4+ or CD3+CD8+ and CCR7+CD45RA+CD45RO-CD95-CD27+CD28+. The related graft donor's blood sample was taken on the day of bone marrow donation. Study-wide points: Recipient CMV seropositivity and CMV reactivation strongly tracked TRB clonality.

The chain uses TRBV25-1 and TRBJ1-4, with D perhaps TRBD1 (5 bases). The sample was naive CD4+ T cells sorted from blood. This clonotype originated in a man aged 30-40 years in good health and a related stem cell transplant donor. CDR3 sequence (DNA): TGTGCCAGCACCGAATCAGGGTTATGGGAAAAACTGTTTTTT. As protein: CASTESGLWEKLFF.